The 30 T cell receptor beta chains listed next were all sequenced from one sample in a study of blood T cell repertoires in COVID-19. Measured with immunoSEQ multiplex PCR; TCRdb has only the in-frame clones, and not every one. The table has about 120,000 clones, approximately 82% seen once; the top ten hold less than 9%. The sequencing sample was made of peripheral blood. Receptors were obtained from a man in his 70s with active or convalescent COVID-19.

The rearrangement links TRBV7-2 to TRBJ1-2; TRBD1 might be the D (6 bases). The V gene lost 6 bases and the J gene lost 0 bases, with 14 bases spanning the gap. This CDR3 region has 15 residues. Germline V gene lookup returns CDR1 SGHTA and CDR2 FQGNSA. The CDR3 loop reads CASRPGQTANYGYTF. The CDR3 DNA is TGTGCCAGCAGACCTGGACAGACCGCTAACTATGGCTACACCTTC. The entire variable domain, with the rest obtained from reference TRBV7-2 and TRBJ1-2, is as follows: GAGVSQSPSNKVTEKGKDVELRCDPISGHTALYWYRQSLGQGLEFLIYFQGNSAPDKSGLPSDRFSAERTGGSVSTLTIQRTQQEDSAVYLCASRPGQTANYGYTFGSGTRLTVV.

This clone was detected a few times. The chain is built from TRBV12-3 or TRBV12-4 and TRBJ2-1, with a weak D call TRBD1 (6 bases). The CDR3 covers 12 residues. The V end lost 6 bases, the J end lost 11 bases, and 14 bases lay between the germline ends. The CDR3 DNA sequence: TGTGCCAGCAGGCGAGGACAGAATCAGCAGTTCTTC. Encoded protein: CASRRGQNQQFF.

This clone was seen only once. The rearrangement joins TRBV7-8 to TRBJ1-1; TRBD1 agrees at 10 bases. CDR3 length equals 14 residues. Looked up from germline, CDR1 is SGHVS and CDR2 is FQNEAQ. The junction had 10 bases not matched to a gene; V was cut back by 5 bases and J by 10 bases. This CDR3 reads CASSRETGGSGAFF. The CDR3 DNA reads TGTGCCAGCAGCCGAGAGACAGGGGGCTCTGGAGCTTTCTTT. The whole variable domain, remainder taken from reference TRBV7-8 and TRBJ1-1, is GAGVSQSPRYKVAKRGQDVALRCDPISGHVSLFWYQQALGQGPEFLTYFQNEAQLDKSGLPSDRFFAERPEGSVSTLKIQRTQQEDSAVYLCASSRETGGSGAFFGQGTRLTVV.

This chain joins TRBV5-1 and TRBJ2-5; D may be TRBD2 (5 bases). CDR1 and CDR2 (germline): SGHRS, YFSETQ. CDR3 length equals 13 residues. Trimming removed 0 bases at V and 3 bases at J, with 6 bases between. This CDR3 is CASSLDGKETQYF. CDR3 coding DNA: TGCGCCAGCAGCTTGGACGGGAAAGAGACCCAGTACTTC.

The J gene is TRBJ2-5, the V gene TRBV27; 9 bases are shared with TRBD1. V was clipped by 1 base and J by 1 base; unmatched bases: 1. CDR1 MNHEY and CDR2 SMNVEV come from the germline V gene (reference sequence). The CDR3 extends over 15 amino acids. This CDR3 reads CASSLWGQGQETQYF. CDR3 sequence (DNA): TGTGCCAGCAGTTTATGGGGACAGGGCCAAGAGACCCAGTACTTC.

Comment on this clone: An end of the junction does not agree with germline; a read error may underlie this. The rearrangement joins TRBV7-7 to TRBJ2-7; D not certain. In germline, CDR1 is SSHAT, CDR2 FNYEAQ (reference sequence). The CDR3 sequence is 13 residues long. CDR3 in DNA: TGTGCTAGCAGCTTAGGGCAAAACTACGAGCAGTACTTC. It specifies CASSLGQNYEQYF.

The gene calls are TRBV9 and TRBJ2-5, with 7 bases that match TRBD1. The CDR3 sequence is 15 residues long. The germline V gene has CDR1 SGDLS and CDR2 YYNGEE. Trimming cost V 5 bases and J 4 bases; bases outside gene matches: 11. The CDR3 sequence is CASSPQGDVRETQYF. The CDR3 DNA is TGTGCCAGCAGTCCTCAGGGGGACGTAAGAGAGACCCAGTACTTC. Together with reference TRBV9 and TRBJ2-5, the CDR3 gives the full variable domain: DSGVTQTPKHLITATGQRVTLRCSPRSGDLSVYWYQQSLDQGLQFLIQYYNGEERAKGNILERFSAQQFPDLHSELNLSSLELGDSALYFCASSPQGDVRETQYFGPGTRLLVL.

The V and J genes are TRBV27 and TRBJ2-7; no clear D. CDR1 and CDR2 from the germline V gene are MNHEY and SMNVEV (reference sequence). Trimming removed 3 bases at V and 0 bases at J, with 9 bases between. The CDR3 runs to 14 residues. The CDR3 coding sequence is TGTGCCAGCAGTTTGTCCCCTAACTCCTACGAGCAGTACTTC. Its translation is CASSLSPNSYEQYF.

The rearrangement joins TRBV28 to TRBJ1-6; the D gene is possibly TRBD1 (6 bases). The CDR3 has 18 amino acids. From germline, CDR1 is MDHEN and CDR2 SYDVKM. V was cut by 6 bases and J by 7 bases, with 25 bases left in between. The CDR3 here is CASSPNPQTGTGNSPLHF. The CDR3 nucleotides are TGTGCCAGCAGCCCCAACCCCCAAACAGGGACGGGGAATTCACCCCTCCACTTT.

The chain couples TRBV3-1 (or the pseudogene TRBV3-2) to TRBJ1-1; D is perhaps TRBD1 (6 bases). There are 17 residues in the CDR3. The V gene lost 1 base and the J gene lost 6 bases, with 21 bases spanning the gap. Germline values: CDR1 LGHDT, CDR2 YNNKEL (reference sequence). The CDR3 DNA follows: TGTGCCAGCAGCCAAGGCTTTCGCGACAGGCTAACGGCTGAAGCTTTCTTT. This encodes CASSQGFRDRLTAEAFF.

This clone turned up a few times. The rearrangement links TRBV30 to TRBJ1-5, with D possibly being TRBD1 (6 bases). Deletions cut 1 base from V and 7 bases from J, with 14 bases between. The germline gives CDR1 GTSNPN, CDR2 SVGIG (reference sequence). The CDR3 spans 14 residues. The CDR3 DNA is TGTGCCTGGAGTGCCCGGGGAGGGGGACAGCCCCAGCATTTT. As protein: CAWSARGGGQPQHF.

The chain employs TRBV27 and TRBJ1-5, with a possible D match to TRBD1 (6 bases). Germline loops: CDR1 MNHEY, CDR2 SMNVEV (reference sequence). Trimming took off 2 bases at V and 10 bases at J, with 18 bases between the two ends. The CDR3 is made up of 15 amino acids. The CDR3 here is CASSLSPTGGGPQHF. CDR3 in DNA: TGTGCCAGCAGTTTAAGTCCGACAGGTGGAGGACCCCAGCATTTT.

Here the CDR3 reads CASSDPPTGYYEQYF. The CDR3 DNA follows: TGTGCCAGCAGTGATCCCCCGACAGGTTACTACGAGCAGTACTTC. V and J are TRBV6-1 and TRBJ2-7; tentative D call: TRBD1 (6 bases). V was pared by 3 bases and J by 3 bases, with 15 bases between. CDR3 length equals 15 residues. The germline CDR1 and CDR2 sequences are MNHNS and SASEGT.

The J gene is TRBJ1-2, the V gene TRBV5-1; TRBD1 is a possible D gene (5 bases). CDR3 length: 14 amino acids. Germline V CDR1 and CDR2: SGHRS, YFSETQ. V gave up 4 bases and J gave up 2 bases, with 12 bases separating them. CDR3 in DNA: TGCGCCAGCAGCCCGGCGGACATCAACTATGGCTACACCTTC. Its translation is CASSPADINYGYTF.

This clone was found a few times. This rearrangement joins TRBV5-8 to TRBJ2-1; 8 bases line up with TRBD2. Trimming removed 6 bases from V and 10 bases from J; junction bases left unmatched: 15. The CDR3 has 15 amino acids. From germline, CDR1 is SGHTS and CDR2 YDEGEE. The CDR3 reads CASTLTSGRSREQFF. Written as DNA, the CDR3 is TGTGCCAGCACCCTAACTAGCGGCAGATCCAGGGAGCAGTTCTTC.

This clone was picked up a small number of times. The chain carries TRBV7-8 and TRBJ1-5; 9 bases align to TRBD1. The CDR3 is 15 residues long. The junction had 7 bases not matched to a gene; V was cut back by 5 bases and J by 5 bases. Per germline, CDR1 SGHVS and CDR2 FQNEAQ. This CDR3 reads CASSTYRGLDQPQHF. The DNA of the CDR3 is TGTGCCAGCAGCACCTACAGGGGGCTAGATCAGCCCCAGCATTTT.

The V gene is TRBV13, the J gene TRBJ1-2, with 7 bases identical to TRBD1. Germline values: CDR1 PRHDT, CDR2 FYEKMQ (reference sequence). The CDR3 is 17 amino acids. Germline trimming cut 2 bases from V and 0 bases from J; bases unmatched to any gene: 9. Here the CDR3 reads CASSLRWGQKTNYGYTF. Here the CDR3 DNA reads TGTGCCAGCAGCTTAAGGTGGGGACAGAAAACTAACTATGGCTACACCTTC.

The chain uses TRBV10-3 and TRBJ1-4; possible D gene TRBD1, 6 bases. Germline V gene lookup returns CDR1 ENHRY and CDR2 SYGVKD. The CDR3 is 15 amino acids. V lost 6 bases to trimming and J lost 3 bases, with 14 bases between them. CDR3 sequence: CAISRLQGPNEKLFF. DNA of the CDR3: TGTGCCATCAGCCGTCTACAGGGACCTAATGAAAAACTGTTTTTT.

This sequence joins TRBV28 and TRBJ2-6; TRBD1 agrees at 8 bases. The CDR3 contains 13 residues. The germline V gene has CDR1 MDHEN and CDR2 SYDVKM. The ends lost 10 bases at V and 7 bases at J; junction bases unmatched: 6. The CDR3 sequence is CATWQGAANVLTF. CDR3 in DNA: TGTGCCACGTGGCAGGGGGCAGCCAACGTCCTGACTTTC.

The chain combines TRBV2 with TRBJ1-1, with a possible D match to TRBD1 (6 bases). CDR3 length equals 14 residues. V lost 1 base and J lost 6, with 12 bases in between. Per germline, CDR1 SNHLY and CDR2 FYNNEI. The CDR3 region has the DNA TGTGCCAGCAGTGAAGTCTCTCGGACAGCTGAAGCTTTCTTT. The encoded protein is CASSEVSRTAEAFF.

V gene TRBV5-4 combines with J gene TRBJ2-7, with 12 bases fitting TRBD2. Germline loops: CDR1 SGHNT, CDR2 YYREEE (reference sequence). The CDR3 totals 16 residues. Trimming removed 3 bases from V and 6 bases from J; junction bases left unmatched: 10. CDR3 DNA: TGTGCCAGCAGCTCGGCTAGCGGGGGGGCTGGTCGCGAGCAGTACTTC. It codes for CASSSASGGAGREQYF.

This clone was counted once. This rearrangement joins TRBV7-3 to TRBJ1-2; D uncertain. CDR1 is SGHTA, CDR2 FQGTGA, per germline. Trimming took off 5 bases at V and 8 bases at J, with 12 bases between the two ends. The CDR3 runs 12 residues. CDR3 region: CASSPGSGGYTF. The CDR3 nucleotides read TGTGCCAGCAGCCCAGGTTCGGGGGGCTACACCTTC.

V and J are TRBV4-1 and TRBJ2-3; no definite D call. The CDR3 has 15 amino acids. Germline CDR1 and CDR2: MGHRA and YSYEKL. Trimming shortened V by 4 bases and J by 6 bases, and 17 bases separated the two germline ends. CDR3 coding DNA: TGCGCCAGCAGCCGAGTAGCCGCCGTGGGTGATACGCAGTATTTT. Translation: CASSRVAAVGDTQYF.

This sequence joins TRBV9 and TRBJ1-2; TRBD1 matches 9 bases. CDR3 length equals 12 residues. Germline V gene data show CDR1 as SGDLS and CDR2 as YYNGEE. Germline trimming cut 8 bases from V and 7 bases from J; bases unmatched to any gene: 6. DNA for the CDR3: TGTGCCAGAGGACAGGGGTGGAGTGGCTACACCTTC. Protein: CARGQGWSGYTF.

This chain uses TRBV12-2 with TRBJ1-1; the table's TRBD1 call for D was not verified on the DNA. TRBV12-2 is a pseudogene segment. The CDR3 is 15 residues long. CDR3 in amino acids: CASRSKDRADTEAFF. CDR3 nucleotides: TGTGCAAGTCGCTCCAAGGACAGGGCAGACACTGAAGCTTTCTTT.

This sequence joins TRBV4-1 and TRBJ2-1; D perhaps matches TRBD2 (6 bases). The germline gives CDR1 MGHRA, CDR2 YSYEKL. CDR3 size: 15 residues. Trimming cost V 4 bases and J 3 bases, with 13 bases left between them. The CDR3 loop is CASSRGTYNYNEQFF. DNA for the CDR3: TGCGCCAGCAGCCGCGGGACCTACAACTACAATGAGCAGTTCTTC.

The chain couples TRBV30 to TRBJ1-6, with 7 nucleotides matching TRBD1. The CDR3 extends over 14 amino acids. V trimming: 5 bases; J trimming: 7 bases; junction bases outside the gene matches: 8. Germline CDR1 reads GTSNPN; CDR2 reads SVGIG (reference sequence). CDR3 nucleotides: TGTGCCTGGGGGAAGACAGGGCAAAATTCACCCCTCCACTTT. Amino acids: CAWGKTGQNSPLHF.

The chain employs TRBV6-1 and TRBJ2-7; 7 nucleotides line up with TRBD1. V lost 1 base to trimming and J lost 5 bases; unmatched junction nucleotides: 8. The CDR3 consists of 15 residues. Germline loops: CDR1 MNHNS, CDR2 SASEGT. CDR3 residues: CASSEGWTGRDEQYF. In DNA form, the CDR3 reads TGTGCCAGCAGTGAAGGATGGACAGGACGGGACGAGCAGTACTTC.

The rearrangement joins TRBV18 to TRBJ1-2; no firm D call. V lost 3 bases to trimming and J lost 4 bases, with 15 bases between them. The CDR3 totals 15 residues. Germline CDR1 is KGHSH and CDR2 is LQKENI. CDR3 nucleotides: TGTGCCAGCTCACCTACGGACGGGGAGACCTATGGCTACACCTTC. Translated, it gives CASSPTDGETYGYTF.

The genes are TRBV18 and TRBJ2-1; the match to TRBD1 covers 7 bases. The trim removed 4 bases at V and 5 bases at J, leaving 2 bases unmatched. In germline, CDR1 is KGHSH, CDR2 LQKENI. CDR3 size: 13 residues. CDR3 sequence (DNA): TGTGCCAGCTCACACGGGACAGACAATGAGCAGTTCTTC. Translated: CASSHGTDNEQFF.